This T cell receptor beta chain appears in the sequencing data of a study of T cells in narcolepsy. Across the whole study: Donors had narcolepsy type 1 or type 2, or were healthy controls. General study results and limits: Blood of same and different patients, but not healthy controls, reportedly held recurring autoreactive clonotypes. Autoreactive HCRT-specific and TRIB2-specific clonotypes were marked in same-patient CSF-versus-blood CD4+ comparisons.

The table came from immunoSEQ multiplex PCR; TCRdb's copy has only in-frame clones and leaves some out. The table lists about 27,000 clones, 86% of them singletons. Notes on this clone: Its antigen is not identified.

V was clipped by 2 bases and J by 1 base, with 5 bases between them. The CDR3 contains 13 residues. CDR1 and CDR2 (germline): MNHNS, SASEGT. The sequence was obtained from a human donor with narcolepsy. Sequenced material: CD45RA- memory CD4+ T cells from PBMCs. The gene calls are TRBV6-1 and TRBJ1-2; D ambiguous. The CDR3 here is CASSELDNYGYTF. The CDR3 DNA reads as TGTGCCAGCAGTGAATTAGATAACTATGGCTACACCTTC.